Listed below are T cell receptor beta chains from one sample, sequenced in a study of blood T cell repertoires in COVID-19. The method was immunoSEQ multiplex PCR; TCRdb's version includes in-frame clones alone and lacks a portion of them. Of a few hundred thousand clones listed, roughly 81% are singletons. Material: peripheral blood. The source of these receptors is a man aged 50-60 years who had recovered from COVID-19. Both conserved end residues are part of each CDR3. Each record gives: J gene, V gene, clone size, D gene, CDR3 protein, CDR3 DNA. The D gene is left open where the match is weak. Rows give clone size only sometimes, using once, few, many, or a class for an expanded clone.

J: TRBJ2-3; V: TRBV3-1/TRBV3-2; size: NA; D: NA; CDR3: CASSQDSRWSTDTQYF; DNA: TGTGCCAGCAGCCAAGATTCGAGGTGGAGCACAGATACGCAGTATTTT
J: TRBJ2-2; V: TRBV19; size: NA; D: NA; CDR3: CASSISVTGELFF; DNA: TGTGCCAGTAGTATTTCTGTCACCGGGGAGCTGTTTTTT
J: TRBJ2-2; V: TRBV19; size: NA; D: TRBD2; CDR3: CASRKPIGLAGTGSSGELFF; DNA: TGTGCCAGTAGGAAACCGATTGGACTAGCGGGAACCGGAAGTTCCGGGGAGCTGTTTTTT
J: TRBJ2-2; V: TRBV27; size: NA; D: TRBD2; CDR3: CASSLSSLAGGPSGELFF; DNA: TGTGCCAGCAGTTTATCGTCCCTAGCGGGAGGGCCGTCCGGGGAGCTGTTTTTT
J: TRBJ2-7; V: TRBV12-3/TRBV12-4; size: NA; D: TRBD2; CDR3: CASSRDYYEQYF; DNA: TGTGCCAGCAGCCGGGACTATTACGAGCAGTACTTC
J: TRBJ2-2; V: TRBV30; size: NA; D: TRBD1; CDR3: CAWSSGTGTGELFF; DNA: TGTGCCTGGAGTTCCGGGACAGGGACCGGGGAGCTGTTTTTT
J: TRBJ2-2; V: TRBV7-9; size: NA; D: TRBD2; CDR3: CASSFPVRGSGVNTGELFF; DNA: TGTGCCAGCAGCTTCCCCGTTCGGGGTAGCGGGGTGAACACCGGGGAGCTGTTTTTT
J: TRBJ1-6; V: TRBV28; size: NA; D: NA; CDR3: CASRGFYNSPLHF; DNA: TGTGCCAGCAGGGGCTTCTATAATTCACCCCTCCACTTT
J: TRBJ1-3; V: TRBV3-1/TRBV3-2; size: NA; D: NA; CDR3: CASSHRGFENTIYF; DNA: TGTGCCAGCAGCCATAGAGGGTTCGAGAACACCATATATTTT
J: TRBJ1-6; V: TRBV28; size: once; D: NA; CDR3: CASSLGPGHDNSPLHF; DNA: TGTGCCAGCAGTTTGGGACCGGGACACGATAATTCACCCCTCCACTTT
J: TRBJ2-6; V: TRBV19; size: NA; D: TRBD2; CDR3: CASRWEGSSGANVLTF; DNA: TGTGCCAGTAGATGGGAGGGGAGCTCTGGGGCCAACGTCCTGACTTTC
J: TRBJ2-1; V: TRBV3-1/TRBV3-2; size: NA; D: TRBD1; CDR3: CASSQAGGSVDNEQFF; DNA: TGTGCCAGCAGCCAAGCAGGGGGATCGGTTGACAATGAGCAGTTCTTC
J: TRBJ1-5; V: TRBV19; size: NA; D: NA; CDR3: CASGSRWQPQHF; DNA: TGTGCCAGTGGATCGCGGTGGCAGCCCCAGCATTTT
J: TRBJ2-2; V: TRBV11-2; size: NA; D: NA; CDR3: CASSLNRVLNTGELFF; DNA: TGTGCCAGCAGCTTAAATCGGGTACTAAACACCGGGGAGCTGTTTTTT
J: TRBJ2-1; V: TRBV27; size: NA; D: NA; CDR3: CASSSRQGRGSYNEQFF; DNA: TGTGCCAGCAGTTCCCGACAGGGGAGGGGCTCCTACAATGAGCAGTTCTTC
J: TRBJ2-7; V: TRBV5-1; size: NA; D: TRBD2; CDR3: CASSQTSGRAGEQYF; DNA: TGCGCCAGCAGCCAGACTAGCGGGAGGGCGGGTGAGCAGTACTTC
J: TRBJ2-7; V: TRBV4-2; size: NA; D: NA; CDR3: CASSQERGYEQYF; DNA: TGTGCCAGCAGCCAAGAGCGCGGCTACGAGCAGTACTTC
J: TRBJ1-6; V: TRBV7-2; size: few; D: TRBD1; CDR3: CASSLRTGGSPLHF; DNA: TGTGCCAGCAGCTTGCGGACAGGGGGATCACCCCTCCACTTT
J: TRBJ2-5; V: TRBV28; size: NA; D: TRBD2; CDR3: CAITTSGRRETQYF; DNA: TGTGCCATTACGACTAGCGGGAGGCGAGAGACCCAGTACTTC
J: TRBJ2-7; V: TRBV3-1/TRBV3-2; size: NA; D: TRBD2; CDR3: CASSPGIAGLTYEQYF; DNA: TGTGCCAGCAGCCCCGGGATAGCGGGTCTAACCTACGAGCAGTACTTC
J: TRBJ2-7; V: TRBV27; size: once; D: NA; CDR3: CASGGGGSSYEQYF; DNA: TGTGCCAGCGGGGGCGGGGGTAGCTCCTACGAGCAGTACTTC
J: TRBJ1-1; V: TRBV10-2; size: NA; D: TRBD1; CDR3: CASSYSGQGKANTEAFF; DNA: TGCGCCAGCAGCTACTCGGGACAGGGTAAAGCCAACACTGAAGCTTTCTTT
J: TRBJ2-3; V: TRBV28; size: once; D: TRBD2; CDR3: CASSLAGVPSGKQADTQYF; DNA: TGTGCCAGCAGTTTAGCTGGGGTCCCTAGCGGGAAGCAGGCGGATACGCAGTATTTT
J: TRBJ1-6; V: TRBV5-8; size: NA; D: TRBD1; CDR3: CASFTGGLNSPLHF; DNA: TGTGCCAGTTTTACAGGGGGCCTAAATTCACCCCTCCACTTT
J: TRBJ1-1; V: TRBV28; size: NA; D: NA; CDR3: CASSLPTSGGTEAFF; DNA: TGTGCCAGCAGTCTGCCGACCTCCGGCGGCACTGAAGCTTTCTTT
J: TRBJ2-5; V: TRBV24-1; size: NA; D: TRBD2; CDR3: CATSEGGTSVQETQYF; DNA: TGTGCCACCAGTGAGGGGGGGACTAGCGTCCAAGAGACCCAGTACTTC
J: TRBJ2-7; V: TRBV19; size: NA; D: TRBD2; CDR3: CASSMGLAGVDEQYF; DNA: TGTGCCAGTAGTATGGGACTAGCGGGAGTAGACGAGCAGTACTTC
J: TRBJ1-5; V: TRBV27; size: NA; D: NA; CDR3: CASSKLGGDQPQHF; DNA: TGTGCCAGCAGCAAGCTAGGGGGGGATCAGCCCCAGCATTTT
J: TRBJ2-7; V: TRBV4-1; size: NA; D: NA; CDR3: CASSPPTAKNEQYF; DNA: TGCGCCAGCAGCCCGCCAACAGCTAAAAACGAGCAGTACTTC
J: TRBJ2-1; V: TRBV6-4; size: NA; D: TRBD2; CDR3: CASSQGLAYNEQFF; DNA: TGTGCCAGCAGTCAGGGACTAGCCTACAATGAGCAGTTCTTC
J: TRBJ2-2; V: TRBV6-4; size: NA; D: NA; CDR3: CASSAGSTGELFF; DNA: TGTGCCAGCAGTGCAGGGTCAACCGGGGAGCTGTTTTTT
J: TRBJ2-7; V: TRBV19; size: NA; D: NA; CDR3: CASSIGTGSYEQYF; DNA: TGTGCCAGTAGTATAGGTACAGGATCCTACGAGCAGTACTTC
J: TRBJ2-1; V: TRBV29-1; size: NA; D: TRBD2; CDR3: CSVEAGTSGRNEQFF; DNA: TGCAGCGTTGAGGCCGGGACTAGCGGGAGGAATGAGCAGTTCTTC
J: TRBJ1-6; V: TRBV5-5; size: NA; D: TRBD1; CDR3: CASLKGQSNSPLHF; DNA: TGTGCCAGCTTAAAGGGACAGAGTAATTCACCCCTCCACTTT
J: TRBJ2-5; V: TRBV13; size: NA; D: NA; CDR3: CASSRKTLATSRETQYF; DNA: TGTGCCAGCAGCCGCAAAACCTTAGCTACTAGTCGGGAGACCCAGTACTTC
J: TRBJ2-5; V: TRBV28; size: NA; D: NA; CDR3: CASSVRVGQETQYF; DNA: TGTGCCAGCAGTGTCAGGGTTGGACAAGAGACCCAGTACTTC
J: TRBJ1-3; V: TRBV7-2; size: few; D: NA; CDR3: CASTSGPSGNTIYF; DNA: TGTGCCAGCACCTCGGGTCCCTCTGGAAACACCATATATTTT
J: TRBJ2-1; V: TRBV4-1; size: few; D: NA; CDR3: CASSQDLAEKYNEQFF; DNA: TGCGCCAGCAGCCAAGATCTTGCGGAAAAGTACAATGAGCAGTTCTTC
J: TRBJ1-6; V: TRBV5-1; size: NA; D: TRBD1; CDR3: CASNIIDLTGALFYSPLHF; DNA: TGCGCCAGTAACATTATCGACCTGACAGGGGCTCTATTTTATTCACCCCTCCACTTT
J: TRBJ2-7; V: TRBV6-1; size: NA; D: NA; CDR3: CASQGTNYEQYF; DNA: TGTGCCTCCCAGGGGACCAACTACGAGCAGTACTTC
J: TRBJ2-3; V: TRBV29-1; size: NA; D: TRBD2; CDR3: CSGDGLAGGDTDTQYF; DNA: TGCAGCGGGGACGGACTAGCGGGAGGTGACACAGATACGCAGTATTTT
J: TRBJ1-1; V: TRBV29-1; size: NA; D: NA; CDR3: CSVRRAQAEAFF; DNA: TGCAGCGTCCGTCGGGCACAGGCTGAAGCTTTCTTT
J: TRBJ2-5; V: TRBV12-3/TRBV12-4; size: NA; D: TRBD2; CDR3: CASSDSGRETQYF; DNA: TGTGCCAGCAGTGATAGCGGGCGAGAGACCCAGTACTTC
J: TRBJ1-2; V: TRBV5-4; size: NA; D: NA; CDR3: CASSPRANYGYTF; DNA: TGTGCCAGCAGCCCGAGGGCTAACTATGGCTACACCTTC
J: TRBJ1-1; V: TRBV10-3; size: once; D: NA; CDR3: CAIRQDTEAFF; DNA: TGTGCCATCAGGCAGGACACTGAAGCTTTCTTT